This T cell receptor (beta chain) was retrieved from a study of identical twins. Study-level points and caveats: Models underpredicted monozygotic twin sharing of out-of-frame TCR alpha.

Deletions cut 4 bases from V and 0 bases from J, with 10 bases between. The CDR3 spans 15 residues. Germline CDR1 LGHDT, CDR2 YNNKEL (reference sequence). Everyone who donated was a healthy Caucasian. The authors used template switching to add a universal primer site and gave cDNA unique molecular identifiers. TCRdb fed the 5' RACE reads into MiXCR, producing one record per CDR3 protein. Altogether 240,000 or so distinct CDR3 sequences are present, 5.5% to 8% being singletons, with the ten largest covering approximately 3.7%. This clonotype was seen repeatedly, ten times or more. What it binds is unknown. Another study also made use of these data, one on yellow fever vaccine responses in identical twins.

The origin of this receptor is a woman between 18 and 29 years old in good health. Sequenced input: memory (CD45RO+) T cells sorted from blood. The rearrangement uses TRBV3-1 and TRBJ2-4, with TRBD2 as a possible D gene (6 bases). The CDR3 DNA sequence: TGTGCCAGCAGCCGCGGGGAGATAGCCAAAAACATTCAGTACTTC. This gives the protein CASSRGEIAKNIQYF. Drawing the rest from reference TRBV3-1 and TRBJ2-4, the complete variable domain is DTAVSQTPKYLVTQMGNDKSIKCEQNLGHDTMYWYKQDSKKFLKIMFSYNNKELIINETVPNRFSPKSPDKAHLNLHINSLELGDSAVYFCASSRGEIAKNIQYFGAGTRLSVL.